This T cell receptor beta chain was profiled in a study of neurological immune-mediated disorders (dated by TCRdb to the late 2010s). Regarding the complete study: Peripheral blood TCR-beta repertoires from patients with HTLV-I-associated myelopathy (HAM/TSP), patients with multiple sclerosis, and healthy controls were compared in the study using UMI-based sequencing. Longitudinal samples, technical triplicates and paired sorted CD4+ and CD8+ T-cell subsets, alongside PBMC samples, were included among the approximately 110 TCR-beta libraries. Longitudinal HAM/TSP donors and healthy donors each had 3 time-points at intervals of 3-40 months. The cohort comprised roughly 69 subjects: 15 or so HAM/TSP patients, 34 multiple sclerosis patients and 20 or so healthy controls. General findings and caveats noted by the study authors: TCR clonal expansion was highest in HAM/TSP patients and lowest in MS patients, with MS patients falling below even healthy controls. No identical CDR3 amino acid sequences were found to be shared among expanded clones across subjects, suggesting that TCR-beta repertoires were private in all groups.

Trimming leaves V shorter by 8 bases and J shorter by 6 bases, with the junction holding 12 bases beyond the gene matches. The cysteine opens and the phenylalanine closes a CDR3 of 15 amino acids. CDR3 DNA only is kept here, 45 bases in frame from base 1. From the germline V gene, CDR1 is MNHEY and CDR2 is SVGAGI. cDNA was synthesized by template-switch 5'RACE using a primer with a 10-nucleotide random unique molecular identifier that tagged each TCR transcript. Every sequencing run covered 15-18 subjects and yielded more than 180 million TCR-beta sequences. Total RNA was extracted with the RNeasy kit. TCR-beta VDJ regions were amplified with primers for the TCR constant region and the 5'RACE anchor, using the KAPA Real-time Library Amplification kit. A first PCR added sample indexes and Illumina adaptors, and a second PCR then raised library yield. After Ampure bead purification, the roughly 650 bp TCR product was size-selected on a 2% E-gel SizeSelection system. Before pooling, library quality was checked on a Bioanalyzer, concentration was measured with Qubit, and libraries were quantified with the Kapa Library Quantification kit. Libraries were sequenced paired-end 2 x 150 bp on an Illumina HiSeq 2500. To increase sequence diversity, roughly 23-30% phiX was spiked into each library pool. The authors' analysis ran thus. The quality-filtered reads were processed with the UMI-based MiGEC pipeline, whose error correction step removed more than 80% of the raw TCR sequences. IMGT germline references were used for aligning VDJ genes, and each clonotype was defined as a unique CDR3 amino acid sequence together with its V-J genes. Clonal expansion, Shannon diversity, and CDR3 relatedness (CalcPairwiseDistances, ClusterSamples) were evaluated with VDJtools, and phylogenetic trees were built with CLCbio workbench. Clones with at least 8 unique UMIs were defined as expanded, with this threshold being based on coefficient-of-variation modelling across technical triplicates. The public reads were reanalyzed by TCRdb: fastp trimming at Q25, MiXCR alignment, in-frame beta chains only. Entries are consolidated by CDR3 protein sequence, retaining the most common genes and DNA. The V and J calls follow TCRdb's processing rather than the paper's. The sample table holds 100,000 or so distinct CDR3 sequences, of which less than 15% were seen once. Of the sample, around 5.3% is held by the ten largest clones.

The sample's time point label, in plain terms: longitudinal time-point 2. Unsorted PBMC libraries were generated from 2 million PBMCs stored in RNAlater at -80 °C until RNA extraction. PBMCs were separated from peripheral blood using Ficoll-Hypaque density gradient centrifugation and then cryopreserved in liquid nitrogen. This clonotype was detected many times. Its target antigen remains unknown. No much larger clone is present one base from it, and per-base qualities are unavailable. Input material: PBMCs. The sequence was collected from a female donor with HTLV-1-associated myelopathy (HAM/TSP). This chain joins TRBV6-5 to TRBJ2-3; TRBD1 aligns with 9 central bases. The nucleotide sequence is given as TGTGCCAGCCTTCCGGGACAGGGAATCACTGATACGCAGTATTTT. It translates as CASLPGQGITDTQYF.